These 19 T cell receptor beta chains were sequenced from one sample in a study of T-cell memory formation after mild COVID-19. In TCRdb, the 5' RACE reads were re-called with MiXCR into one record per CDR3 protein. There are 470,000 or so distinct CDR3 sequences in the sample; around 27% occur only once, and around 13% lies in the top ten. Sequencing was carried out using PBMCs or a T cell subset sorted from them (not recorded which). The receptors were gathered from an adult woman who had mild COVID-19 (a few samples of this study predate the infection). Cell type and time point are not known.

J is TRBJ2-2 and V is TRBV24-1, with unresolved D. CDR3 length: 13 amino acids. V was clipped by 2 bases and J by 7 bases, with 7 bases between them. Per germline, CDR1 KGHDR and CDR2 SFDVKD. The chain's CDR3 is CATSDWVFGELFF. DNA for the CDR3: TGTGCCACCAGTGATTGGGTGTTCGGGGAGCTGTTTTTT.

This clonotype has ten or more counts. The chain has TRBV5-6 and TRBJ2-5; 8 bases line up with TRBD1. This CDR3 is built from 14 residues. Looked up from germline, CDR1 is SGHDT and CDR2 is YYEEEE. The V segment lost 4 bases and the J segment 4 bases; nucleotides outside the gene matches: 6. CDR3 in amino acids: CASSPRGQAETQYF. The CDR3 bases are TGTGCCAGCAGCCCTCGGGGACAGGCAGAGACCCAGTACTTC.

This clonotype has only a few counts. This chain links TRBV2 with TRBJ2-5; D gene unclear. Germline loops: CDR1 SNHLY, CDR2 FYNNEI. V shed 0 bases and J shed 5 bases, with 7 bases lying between them. The CDR3 length is 13 residues. The DNA of the CDR3 is TGTGCCAGCAGTGAAGCGACGGGCGAGACCCAGTACTTC. This sequence encodes CASSEATGETQYF.

This clonotype was detected a few times. The chain has TRBV18 and TRBJ2-1; D not certain. This CDR3 region has 15 residues. Germline V lookup: CDR1 KGHSH, CDR2 LQKENI. Trimming pared 0 bases from V and 0 bases from J, leaving 6 bases between. The CDR3 is CASSPPNPSYNEQFF. CDR3 bases: TGTGCCAGCTCACCACCGAACCCCTCCTACAATGAGCAGTTCTTC.

This CDR3 is CASTRSESSYNEQFF. CDR3 bases: TGTGCCAGCACGCGTAGCGAGAGCTCCTACAATGAGCAGTTCTTC. This chain uses TRBV12-3 or TRBV12-4 with TRBJ2-1, with D possibly matching TRBD2 (5 bases). V dropped 7 bases and J dropped 0 bases, with 13 bases sitting between them. This CDR3 comprises 15 residues.

This chain joins TRBV24-1 and TRBJ1-2, with D hard to call. Trimming removed 4 bases from V and 4 bases from J, with 12 bases in between. Germline CDR1 KGHDR, CDR2 SFDVKD. This CDR3 region has 14 residues. The CDR3 protein is CATSEAPGTYGYTF. Here the CDR3 DNA reads TGTGCCACCAGTGAAGCCCCAGGCACCTATGGCTACACCTTC.

This chain joins TRBV6-4 and TRBJ2-7; no clear D. The CDR3 consists of 13 residues. Trimming took off 3 bases at V and 6 bases at J, with 12 bases between the two ends. Per the germline V gene, CDR1 is MRHNA and CDR2 is SNTAGT. CDR3 sequence reads: CASSEENLSEQYF. DNA of the CDR3: TGTGCCAGCAGTGAGGAGAACCTCTCCGAGCAGTACTTC.

This clonotype was seen only a few times. V is TRBV24-1 and J is TRBJ2-1, with 9 bases matching TRBD2. CDR1 and CDR2 from the germline V gene are KGHDR and SFDVKD. V was pared by 0 bases and J by 7 bases, with 6 bases of the junction left unmatched. CDR3 length: 16 residues. CDR3 loop: CATSDLGGRAPNEQFF. The CDR3 DNA sequence: TGTGCCACCAGTGATTTGGGCGGGAGGGCCCCGAATGAGCAGTTCTTC.

The CDR3 DNA sequence: TGTGCCAGCTCACGCAAGGACAGGCCAGGGGGTCAGTACTTC. Its protein product is CASSRKDRPGGQYF. The chain joins TRBV18 to TRBJ2-4; 7 positions match TRBD1. Germline V gives CDR1 KGHSH, CDR2 LQKENI. The CDR3 consists of 14 residues. V shed 4 bases, J shed 12 bases, and the junction held 12 bases outside the gene matches.

This chain connects TRBV6-4 to TRBJ2-3; D may match TRBD1 or TRBD2 (6 bases each). CDR3 length: 15 amino acids. The V gene lost 5 bases and the J gene lost 0 bases, with 12 bases spanning the gap. Germline V lookup: CDR1 MRHNA, CDR2 SNTAGT. CDR3 coding DNA: TGTGCCAGCAGTCGGGGGCGGGGAAGCACAGATACGCAGTATTTT. Protein product: CASSRGRGSTDTQYF.

The V call is TRBV5-4, the J call TRBJ2-7; D perhaps matches TRBD2 (6 bases). CDR3 length: 15 residues. The V end was cut by 1 base, the J end by 4 bases, with 15 bases between. Germline V gives CDR1 SGHNT, CDR2 YYREEE (reference sequence). The CDR3 sequence is CASSLRGGENYEQYF. Here the CDR3 DNA reads TGTGCCAGCAGCTTGCGTGGAGGGGAGAATTACGAGCAGTACTTC.

This clonotype was picked up a small number of times. The rearrangement uses TRBV7-6 and TRBJ2-3; 7 bases map to TRBD2. CDR1 is SGHVS, CDR2 FNYEAQ, per germline. The CDR3 consists of 17 residues. Trimming removed 0 bases from V and 2 bases from J; junction bases left unmatched: 8. CDR3 amino acids: CASSLASGRGITDTQYF. The CDR3 coding sequence is TGTGCCAGCAGCTTAGCGTCGGGGCGGGGGATCACAGATACGCAGTATTTT.

This clonotype was seen many times. J is TRBJ2-1 and V is TRBV10-3, with D unresolved. CDR1 and CDR2 (germline): ENHRY, SYGVKD. The CDR3 runs to 12 residues. The V and J ends lost 2 bases and 11 bases respectively, with 10 bases between them. This chain's CDR3 is CAISERPEQQFF. CDR3 bases: TGTGCCATCAGTGAGAGGCCCGAGCAGCAGTTCTTC.

This clonotype was observed a few times. This chain uses TRBV6-2 or TRBV6-3 with TRBJ1-5; D not certain. Germline V gene sequence: CDR1 MNHEY, CDR2 SVGEGT. V was shortened by 5 bases and J by 3 bases, with 8 bases between the two germline ends. The CDR3 runs 13 residues. CDR3 sequence: CASSPGYNQPQHF. DNA of the CDR3: TGTGCCAGCAGTCCGGGCTACAATCAGCCCCAGCATTTT.

This clonotype was observed a few times. In DNA, the CDR3 is TGTGCCACCAGCACACGGTGGCGGGGGGAGCCCCAGCATTTT. This sequence encodes CATSTRWRGEPQHF. J is TRBJ1-5 and V is TRBV15; D is perhaps TRBD1 (5 bases). Germline lookup yields CDR1 LNHNV and CDR2 YYDKDF (reference sequence). The CDR3 has 14 amino acids. V was clipped by 4 bases and J by 8 bases, with 15 bases between them.

This rearrangement joins TRBV11-2 to TRBJ2-5; tentative D call: TRBD2 (6 bases). The length of the CDR3 is 16 residues. Germline CDR1 SGHAT, CDR2 FQNNGV. Trimming took 5 bases from V and 4 from J, leaving 20 bases between them. CDR3 protein: CASSAGLSITRETQYF. DNA for the CDR3: TGTGCCAGCAGCGCGGGACTCTCCATCACCCGAGAGACCCAGTACTTC.

This clonotype was seen a few times. V and J are TRBV12-3 or TRBV12-4 and TRBJ2-3; unclear D gene. The germline V and J ends were trimmed by 4 bases and 5 bases, with 10 bases remaining between them. The CDR3 consists of 13 residues. The CDR3 DNA reads TGTGCCAGCAGTTCCAGAGACGTAGATACGCAGTATTTT. Translation: CASSSRDVDTQYF.

The rearrangement uses TRBV28 and TRBJ2-7, with 7 bases that match TRBD1. The length of the CDR3 is 13 residues. Germline CDR1 reads MDHEN; CDR2 reads SYDVKM. Trimming removed 10 bases from V and 3 bases from J; junction bases left unmatched: 9. In DNA form, the CDR3 reads TGTGCCACCACGACAGGGCCTAACTACGAGCAGTACTTC. Translating gives CATTTGPNYEQYF.

Written as DNA, the CDR3 is TGTGCCTGGACCGGACAGATAACCTACGAGCAGTACTTC. This encodes CAWTGQITYEQYF. The rearrangement links TRBV30 to TRBJ2-7; the D gene is possibly TRBD1 (6 bases). Per the germline V gene, CDR1 is GTSNPN and CDR2 is SVGIG (reference sequence). V dropped 4 bases and J dropped 2 bases, with 12 bases sitting between them. The CDR3 has 13 residues.